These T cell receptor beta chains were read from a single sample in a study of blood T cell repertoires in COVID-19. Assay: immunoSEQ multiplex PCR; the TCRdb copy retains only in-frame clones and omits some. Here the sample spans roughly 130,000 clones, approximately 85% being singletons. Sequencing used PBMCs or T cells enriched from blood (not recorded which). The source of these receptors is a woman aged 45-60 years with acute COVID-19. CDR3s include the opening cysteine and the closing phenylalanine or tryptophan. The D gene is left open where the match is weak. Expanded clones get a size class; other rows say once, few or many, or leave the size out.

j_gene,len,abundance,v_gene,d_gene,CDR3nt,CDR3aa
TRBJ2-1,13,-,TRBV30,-,TGTGCCTGGAGTGCGGACAGCTACAATGAGCAGTTCTTC,CAWSADSYNEQFF
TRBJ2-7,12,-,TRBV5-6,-,TGTGCCAGCAGCTTGGTTCTTTCCGAGCAGTACTTC,CASSLVLSEQYF
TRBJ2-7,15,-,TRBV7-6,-,TGTGCCAGCAGCTTAGCCCCCGGGGTTTCCTACGAGCAGTACTTC,CASSLAPGVSYEQYF
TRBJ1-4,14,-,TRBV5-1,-,TGCGCCAGCAGCGTACAGGGATGGGGTGAAAAACTGTTTTTT,CASSVQGWGEKLFF
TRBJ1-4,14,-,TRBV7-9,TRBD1,TGTGCCAGCAGCTTATCCACAGGGGTCGAAAAACTGTTTTTT,CASSLSTGVEKLFF
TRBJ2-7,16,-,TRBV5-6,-,TGTGCCAGCAGCCCTCCGAGGGCCCGGAGCTCCTACGAGCAGTACTTC,CASSPPRARSSYEQYF
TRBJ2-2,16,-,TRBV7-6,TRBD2,TGTGCCAGCAGCCTCATGCTAGCGGGAGAAACCGGGGAGCTGTTTTTT,CASSLMLAGETGELFF
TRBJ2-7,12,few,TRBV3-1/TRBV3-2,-,TGTGCCAGCAGCCAGTCCCCGGGGGAGCAGTACTTC,CASSQSPGEQYF
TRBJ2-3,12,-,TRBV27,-,TGTGCCAGCAGTTCTCAGACAGATACGCAGTATTTT,CASSSQTDTQYF
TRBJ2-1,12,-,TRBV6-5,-,TGTGCCAGCAGTCCCTCCCTAAATGAGCAGTTCTTC,CASSPSLNEQFF
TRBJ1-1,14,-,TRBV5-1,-,TGCGCCAGCAGCTTGGCAGGCCCTGGCCCTGAAGCTTTCTTT,CASSLAGPGPEAFF
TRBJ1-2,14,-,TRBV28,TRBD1,TGTGCCAGCAGTCCGGTGGACAGGGGGCCTGGCTACACCTTC,CASSPVDRGPGYTF
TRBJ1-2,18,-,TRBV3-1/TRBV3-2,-,TGTGCCAGCAGCCTAAAGCTCAGGACAGCCCGGTTCAACTATGGCTACACCTTC,CASSLKLRTARFNYGYTF
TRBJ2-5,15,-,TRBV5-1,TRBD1,TGCGCCAGCAGCTTGGAGGGGGCTCGCCAAGAGACCCAGTACTTC,CASSLEGARQETQYF
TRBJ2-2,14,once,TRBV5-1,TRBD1,TGCGCCAGCACATCAGGGGGGAACACCGGGGAGCTGTTTTTT,CASTSGGNTGELFF
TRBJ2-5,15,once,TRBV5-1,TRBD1,TGCGCCAGCAGCCTCGGACAGGGAGGAGGAGAGACCCAGTACTTC,CASSLGQGGGETQYF
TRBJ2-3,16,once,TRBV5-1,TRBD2,TGCGCCAGCAGCCAGGGACGTGCGGGAGGGGGAGATACGCAGTATTTT,CASSQGRAGGGDTQYF
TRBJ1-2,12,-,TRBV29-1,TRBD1,TGCAGCGTTCCAGGGACAGCCTATGGCTACACCTTC,CSVPGTAYGYTF
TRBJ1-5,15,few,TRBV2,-,TGTGCCAGCAGTCCCCTCGAGGATAGCAATCAGCCCCAGCATTTT,CASSPLEDSNQPQHF